In its sample, the clone carrying this T cell receptor beta chain was seen a few times. Its antigen is not known. These data originate in a study of T cell repertoires in cytomegalovirus infection. Study details: Both CMV infection and a matching HLA type were indicated by public TCR beta signatures.

General observations from the study: The study found HLA-C-restricted CMV-specific TCR beta clonotypes dominating the ex vivo response. People with CMV and the relevant HLA were identified by cumulative public TCR beta family frequency.

TCRdb ran MiXCR on the reads and lists one entry per CDR3 protein. The sample shows 640,000 or so distinct CDR3 sequences, approximately 33% of them seen only once. Germline V gives CDR1 SGHTA, CDR2 FQGNSA. V lost 2 bases and J 7 bases, leaving 11 bases between the germline ends. The CDR3 sequence is 13 residues long. Sequencing used cultured PBMCs, obtained from culture after CMV antigen stimulation. The rearrangement joins TRBV7-2 to TRBJ1-2; unclear D gene. This clonotype originated in a human donor in good health (CMV status not recorded). Some clones in this sample may be carry-over from other donors' samples. The CDR3 loop is CASSLRRAGGYTF. The CDR3, as DNA: TGTGCCAGCAGCTTACGAAGGGCGGGTGGCTACACCTTC.